The 23 T cell receptor beta chains reported below all come from one sample, sequenced in a study of blood T cell repertoires in COVID-19. The repertoire was sequenced with immunoSEQ multiplex PCR; TCRdb's copy has only in-frame clones and lacks some. The data hold about 260,000 clones, with 70% to 85% observed a single time. Specimen: peripheral blood. The receptors shown here come from a woman aged 80 or over with acute or convalescent COVID-19.

This chain connects TRBV19 to TRBJ2-5, with D perhaps TRBD2 (6 bases). Deletions cut 4 bases from V and 2 bases from J, with 11 bases between. The length of the CDR3 is 14 residues. Per the germline V gene, CDR1 is LNHDA and CDR2 is SQIVND (reference sequence). CDR3 coding DNA: TGTGCCAGTAGTACCCGGGACTTGCAAGAGACCCAGTACTTC. It is translated as CASSTRDLQETQYF.

This clone has more than one count but fewer than ten. The V gene is TRBV25-1, the J gene TRBJ2-1, with a possible D match to TRBD2 (6 bases). Germline CDR1 is MGHDK and CDR2 is SYGVNS. V lost 6 bases, J lost 0 bases, and 12 bases lay in between. The length of the CDR3 is 15 residues. Here the CDR3 DNA reads TGTGCCAGCAGCTTTAGGAGGGGCTCCTACAATGAGCAGTTCTTC. Its translation is CASSFRRGSYNEQFF.

The genes are TRBV10-1 and TRBJ2-5; D gene uncertain. The CDR3 totals 16 residues. The germline gives CDR1 WNHNN, CDR2 SYGVQD (reference sequence). Trimming shortened V by 0 bases and J by 2 bases, and 13 bases separated the two germline ends. The CDR3 bases are TGCGCCAGCAGTGAGTCGAAGAGACTCCTACAAGAGACCCAGTACTTC. Translation: CASSESKRLLQETQYF.

V and J are TRBV2 and TRBJ1-2; D unresolved. Germline CDR1 reads SNHLY; CDR2 reads FYNNEI. Trimming took off 8 bases at V and 3 bases at J, with 10 bases between the two ends. The CDR3 has 12 amino acids. The CDR3 reads CASGLVYYGYTF. CDR3 sequence (DNA): TGTGCCAGCGGTCTAGTCTACTATGGCTACACCTTC.

The V and J genes are TRBV24-1 and TRBJ1-1; D gene unclear. CDR1 and CDR2 from the germline V gene are KGHDR and SFDVKD. V was cut by 8 bases and J by 3 bases, with 12 bases left in between. The CDR3 extends over 13 amino acids. This chain's CDR3 is CATTPHEDTEAFF. Here the CDR3 DNA reads TGTGCCACCACCCCCCATGAGGACACTGAAGCTTTCTTT.

This chain joins TRBV12-5 and TRBJ2-5; 12 bases agree with TRBD2. With 5 bases clipped from V and 3 bases from J, the junction kept 10 bases outside the gene matches. CDR1 LGHNT and CDR2 FRNRAP come from the germline V gene. CDR3 length: 17 residues. The CDR3 loop reads CASGPGATSGGEETQYF. The CDR3 nucleotides read TGTGCTAGTGGTCCCGGAGCGACTAGCGGGGGAGAAGAGACCCAGTACTTC.

The chain carries TRBV14 and TRBJ2-3; 10 bases align to TRBD2. Germline-derived CDR1 and CDR2 are SGHDN and FVKESK. Trimming cost V 0 bases and J 0 bases; bases outside gene matches: 0. The CDR3 spans 16 residues. The CDR3 nucleotides read TGTGCCAGCAGCCAAGAACTAGCGGGAAGCACAGATACGCAGTATTTT. This codes for CASSQELAGSTDTQYF.

V usage is TRBV28 and J usage is TRBJ2-5; D is possibly TRBD2 (6 bases). Deletions cut 6 bases from V and 2 bases from J, with 22 bases between. CDR1 and CDR2 (germline): MDHEN, SYDVKM. The CDR3 is 17 amino acids. CDR3 in amino acids: CASSRLGQGSSQETQYF. Here the CDR3 DNA reads TGTGCCAGCAGCCGACTAGGGCAGGGAAGTTCTCAAGAGACCCAGTACTTC.

The chain joins TRBV27 to TRBJ2-7; 7 bases match TRBD2. Trimming at V came to 4 bases and at J to 1 base, leaving 7 bases not matched to a gene. The CDR3 has 15 amino acids. Germline CDR1 MNHEY, CDR2 SMNVEV (reference sequence). The DNA for the CDR3 is TGTGCCAGCAGTTCGACCCAAGCGGGATCCTACGAGCAGTACTTC. It encodes CASSSTQAGSYEQYF.

The chain uses TRBV27 and TRBJ2-1, with 12 bases matching TRBD2. CDR1 MNHEY and CDR2 SMNVEV come from the germline V gene (reference sequence). V trimming: 3 bases; J trimming: 4 bases; junction bases outside the gene matches: 7. This CDR3 is built from 17 residues. The CDR3 coding sequence is TGTGCCAGCAGTTTCAGACTAGCGGGGGAAGTATACAATGAGCAGTTCTTC. It translates to CASSFRLAGEVYNEQFF.

The chain carries TRBV12-3 or TRBV12-4 and TRBJ1-2, with D perhaps TRBD1 (5 bases). The CDR3 is made up of 11 amino acids. V was cut by 5 bases and J by 8 bases, with 9 bases left in between. CDR3 nucleotides: TGTGCCAGCAGTCTCGGGGGGGGCTACACCTTC. The encoded protein is CASSLGGGYTF.

This clone has only a few counts. The CDR3 nucleotides are TGTGCCAGCAGCTTACTGGCGACCTGGGGCAGCCGAAACGAGCAGTACTTC. Its protein is CASSLLATWGSRNEQYF. The chain couples TRBV7-6 to TRBJ2-7; D possibly corresponds to TRBD1 (5 bases). Trimming shortened V by 2 bases and J by 5 bases, and 22 bases separated the two germline ends. Germline-derived CDR1 and CDR2 are SGHVS and FNYEAQ. The CDR3 is 17 residues long.

The chain joins TRBV5-1 to TRBJ2-2, with TRBD2 matching 9 bases. CDR1 and CDR2 (germline): SGHRS, YFSETQ. CDR3 length equals 15 residues. V dropped 4 bases and J dropped 7; count of bases not matched to a gene: 8. The CDR3 loop reads CASSPGGLAVGELFF. As DNA, the CDR3 is TGCGCCAGCAGCCCCGGGGGACTAGCAGTCGGGGAGCTGTTTTTT. The variable domain in full, completed from reference TRBV5-1 and TRBJ2-2, reads KAGVTQTPRYLIKTRGQQVTLSCSPISGHRSVSWYQQTPGQGLQFLFEYFSETQRNKGNFPGRFSGRQFSNSRSEMNVSTLELGDSALYLCASSPGGLAVGELFFGEGSRLTVL.

This clone was seen a single time. V and J are TRBV6-2 or TRBV6-3 and TRBJ2-3, with TRBD1 matching over 9 bases. The germline CDR1 and CDR2 sequences are MNHEY and SVGEGT. The V segment lost 5 bases and the J segment 4 bases; nucleotides outside the gene matches: 4. This CDR3 has 14 residues. In DNA, the CDR3 is TGTGCCAGCAGTCGAGGACAGGGGCCAGATACGCAGTATTTT. Its translation is CASSRGQGPDTQYF.

The chain links TRBV7-6 to TRBJ2-3, with D possibly TRBD1 on 6 matching bases. Trimming removed 0 bases at V and 6 bases at J, with 16 bases between. From germline, CDR1 is SGHVS and CDR2 FNYEAQ. CDR3 size: 16 residues. The CDR3 protein is CASSLAGRGLMDTQYF. The CDR3 DNA reads TGTGCCAGCAGCTTAGCGGGCAGGGGTCTCATGGATACGCAGTATTTT.

This clone was observed a few times. This chain links TRBV25-1 with TRBJ1-5; D remains unclear. The length of the CDR3 is 14 residues. V lost 2 bases and J 7 bases, leaving 12 bases between the germline ends. The germline gives CDR1 MGHDK, CDR2 SYGVNS. CDR3 coding DNA: TGTGCCAGCAGTGAAGGTATGGGAGAGCAGCCCCAGCATTTT. Encoded protein: CASSEGMGEQPQHF.

The chain carries TRBV19 and TRBJ2-7; no clear D. Germline CDR1 reads LNHDA; CDR2 reads SQIVND (reference sequence). The CDR3 runs 12 residues. Trimming took off 2 bases at V and 6 bases at J, with 8 bases between the two ends. The CDR3 sequence is CASSILGSEQYF. The CDR3 coding sequence is TGTGCCAGTAGTATATTGGGCTCCGAGCAGTACTTC.

The chain is built from TRBV4-2 and TRBJ1-6; unclear D gene. Germline CDR1 and CDR2: LGHNA and YNFKEQ. The CDR3 has 17 residues. V was clipped by 0 bases and J by 4 bases, with 13 bases between them. The DNA for the CDR3 is TGTGCCAGCAGCCAAGATTGGGCACAGAGATATAATTCACCCCTCCACTTT. Translated: CASSQDWAQRYNSPLHF.

This chain uses TRBV18 with TRBJ2-7; TRBD1 matches at 10 bases. The V gene end was trimmed by 0 bases and the J gene end by 3 bases; junction bases not matched to a gene: 8. The germline V gene encodes CDR1 KGHSH and CDR2 LQKENI. CDR3 size: 17 residues. DNA for the CDR3: TGTGCCAGCTCACCACCGGGGGGTAGGGACAGGGGCTACGAGCAGTACTTC. It yields the protein CASSPPGGRDRGYEQYF.

The sample holds one count of this clone. DNA for the CDR3: TGTGCCAGCAGCTTCCGGGACAGCGATAAAAATGAGCAGTTCTTC. It specifies CASSFRDSDKNEQFF. This chain joins TRBV7-9 and TRBJ2-1; the match to TRBD1 covers 7 bases. The germline CDR1 and CDR2 sequences are SEHNR and FQNEAQ (reference sequence). This CDR3 region has 15 residues. The ends lost 3 bases at V and 7 bases at J; junction bases unmatched: 9.

This chain uses TRBV28 with TRBJ1-2; D may be TRBD1 (6 bases). The CDR3 has 12 amino acids. In germline, CDR1 is MDHEN, CDR2 SYDVKM. V dropped 4 bases and J dropped 5 bases, with 8 bases sitting between them. This CDR3 is CASSSGDYGYTF. As DNA, the CDR3 is TGTGCCAGCAGTTCAGGGGATTATGGCTACACCTTC.

V is TRBV3-1 (or the pseudogene TRBV3-2) and J is TRBJ1-1; TRBD1 matches at 7 bases. Germline V gives CDR1 LGHDT, CDR2 YNNKEL (reference sequence). The CDR3 has 16 residues. After removal of 1 base from V and 5 bases from J, the junction contained 10 bases not matched to a gene. The CDR3, as DNA: TGTGCCAGCAGCCAAGGTTCAGGGGGGAGAAGTACTGAAGCTTTCTTT. This encodes CASSQGSGGRSTEAFF.

The J gene is TRBJ2-1, the V gene TRBV5-4; 16 nucleotides agree with TRBD2. Germline values: CDR1 SGHNT, CDR2 YYREEE (reference sequence). V lost 1 base and J lost 5; bases outside the gene matches: 6. CDR3 length: 18 amino acids. This CDR3 is CASSLKPGLAGGDNEQFF. DNA for the CDR3: TGTGCCAGCAGCTTGAAACCGGGACTAGCGGGAGGGGACAATGAGCAGTTCTTC.